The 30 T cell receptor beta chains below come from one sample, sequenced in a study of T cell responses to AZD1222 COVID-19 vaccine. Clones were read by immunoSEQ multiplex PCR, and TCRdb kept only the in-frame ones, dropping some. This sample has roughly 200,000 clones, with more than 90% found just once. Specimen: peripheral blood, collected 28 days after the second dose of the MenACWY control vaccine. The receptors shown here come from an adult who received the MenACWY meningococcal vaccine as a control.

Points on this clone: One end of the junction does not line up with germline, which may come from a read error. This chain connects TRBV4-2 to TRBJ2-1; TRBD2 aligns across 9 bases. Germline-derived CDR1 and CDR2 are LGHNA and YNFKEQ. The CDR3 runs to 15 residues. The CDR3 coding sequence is TGTGCCAGCAGCCAAGACCTTCAGCCGGCTAGCGGGGCTCTCTTC. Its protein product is CASSQDLQPASGALF.

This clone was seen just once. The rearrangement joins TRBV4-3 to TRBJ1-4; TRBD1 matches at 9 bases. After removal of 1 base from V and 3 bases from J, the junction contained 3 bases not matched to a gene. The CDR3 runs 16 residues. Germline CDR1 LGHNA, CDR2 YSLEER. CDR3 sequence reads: CASSQAGQGSNEKLFF. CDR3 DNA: TGCGCCAGCAGCCAAGCAGGACAGGGGTCTAATGAAAAACTGTTTTTT.

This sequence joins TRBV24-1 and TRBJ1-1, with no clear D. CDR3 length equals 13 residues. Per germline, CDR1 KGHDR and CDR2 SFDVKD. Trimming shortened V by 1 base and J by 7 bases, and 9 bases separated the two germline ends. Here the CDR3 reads CATSDLVGREAFF. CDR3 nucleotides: TGTGCCACCAGTGATTTAGTGGGTCGTGAAGCTTTCTTT.

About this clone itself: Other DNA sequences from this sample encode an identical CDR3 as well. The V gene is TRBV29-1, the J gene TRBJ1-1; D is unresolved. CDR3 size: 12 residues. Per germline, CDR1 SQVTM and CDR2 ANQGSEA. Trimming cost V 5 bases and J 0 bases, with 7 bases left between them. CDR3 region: CSVFPVNTEAFF. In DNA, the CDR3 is TGCAGCGTTTTTCCAGTGAACACTGAAGCTTTCTTT.

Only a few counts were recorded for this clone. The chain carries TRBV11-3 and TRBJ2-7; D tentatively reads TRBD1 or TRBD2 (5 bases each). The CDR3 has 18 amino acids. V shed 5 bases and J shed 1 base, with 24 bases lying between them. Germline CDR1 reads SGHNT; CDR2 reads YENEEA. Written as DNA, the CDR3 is TGTGCCAGCAGCCGATGGGAGTGGGGCAGGGCCGGATCCTACGAGCAGTACTTC. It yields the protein CASSRWEWGRAGSYEQYF.

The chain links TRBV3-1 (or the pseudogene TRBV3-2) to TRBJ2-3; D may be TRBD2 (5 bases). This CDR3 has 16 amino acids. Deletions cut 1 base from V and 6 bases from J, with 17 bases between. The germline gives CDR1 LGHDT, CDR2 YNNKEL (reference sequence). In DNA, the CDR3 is TGTGCCAGCAGCCAAGGGCAAGCGGAGGCAACGGATACGCAGTATTTT. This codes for CASSQGQAEATDTQYF.

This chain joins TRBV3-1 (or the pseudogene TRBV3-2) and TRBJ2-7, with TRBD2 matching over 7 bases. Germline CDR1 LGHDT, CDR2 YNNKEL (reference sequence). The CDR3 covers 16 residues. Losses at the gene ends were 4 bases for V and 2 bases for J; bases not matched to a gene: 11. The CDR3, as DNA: TGTGCCAGCAGCCCGCGATTTGCGGGAGAAACCTACGAGCAGTACTTC. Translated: CASSPRFAGETYEQYF.

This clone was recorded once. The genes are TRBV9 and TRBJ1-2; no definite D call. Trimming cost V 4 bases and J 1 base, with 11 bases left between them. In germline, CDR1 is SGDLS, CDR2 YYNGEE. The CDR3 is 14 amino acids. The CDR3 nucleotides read TGTGCCAGCAGCACTCTTGGCGGTAACTATGGCTACACCTTC. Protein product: CASSTLGGNYGYTF.

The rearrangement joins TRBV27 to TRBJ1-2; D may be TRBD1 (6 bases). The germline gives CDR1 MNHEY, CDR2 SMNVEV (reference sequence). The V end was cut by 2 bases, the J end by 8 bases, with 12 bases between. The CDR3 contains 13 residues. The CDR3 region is CASSLGGGGGYTF. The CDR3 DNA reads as TGTGCCAGCAGTTTAGGAGGGGGTGGCGGCTACACCTTC.

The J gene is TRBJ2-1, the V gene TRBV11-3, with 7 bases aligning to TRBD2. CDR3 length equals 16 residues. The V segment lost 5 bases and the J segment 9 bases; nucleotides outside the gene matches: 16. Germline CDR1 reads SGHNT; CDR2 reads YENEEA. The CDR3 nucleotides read TGTGCCAGCAGCCCTTGGGGTTCTGCGGGAGTCAGTGAGCAGTTCTTC. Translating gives CASSPWGSAGVSEQFF.

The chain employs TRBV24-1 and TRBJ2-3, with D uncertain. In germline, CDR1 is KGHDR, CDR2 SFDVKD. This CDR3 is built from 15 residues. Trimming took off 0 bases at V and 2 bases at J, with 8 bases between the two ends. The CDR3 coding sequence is TGTGCCACCAGTGATTTGCAAGGGAACACAGATACGCAGTATTTT. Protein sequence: CATSDLQGNTDTQYF.

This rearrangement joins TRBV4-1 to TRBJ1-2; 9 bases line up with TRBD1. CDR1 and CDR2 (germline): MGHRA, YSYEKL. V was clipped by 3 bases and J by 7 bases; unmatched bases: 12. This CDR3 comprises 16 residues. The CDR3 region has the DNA TGCGCCAGCAGCCACCCCTTAACCGGGACAGGGACTGGCTACACCTTC. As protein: CASSHPLTGTGTGYTF.

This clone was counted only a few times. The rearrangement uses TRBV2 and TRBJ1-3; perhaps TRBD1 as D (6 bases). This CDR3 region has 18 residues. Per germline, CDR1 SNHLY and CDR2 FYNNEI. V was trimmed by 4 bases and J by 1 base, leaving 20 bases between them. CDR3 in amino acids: CASSGGRGRQVSGNTIYF. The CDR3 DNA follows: TGTGCCAGCAGTGGTGGCAGGGGCCGGCAGGTGTCTGGAAACACCATATATTTT.

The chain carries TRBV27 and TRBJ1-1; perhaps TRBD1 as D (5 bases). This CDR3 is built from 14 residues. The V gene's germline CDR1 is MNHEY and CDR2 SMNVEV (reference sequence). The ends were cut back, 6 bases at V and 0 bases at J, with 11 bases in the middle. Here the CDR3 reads CASRGGSLNTEAFF. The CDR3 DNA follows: TGTGCCAGCAGGGGGGGATCCCTGAACACTGAAGCTTTCTTT.

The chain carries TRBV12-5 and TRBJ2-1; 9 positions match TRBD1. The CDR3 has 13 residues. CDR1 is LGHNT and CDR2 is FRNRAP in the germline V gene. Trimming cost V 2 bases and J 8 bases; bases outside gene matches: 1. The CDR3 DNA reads TGTGCTAGTGGTTTGCGACAGGGGGATGAGCAGTTCTTC. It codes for CASGLRQGDEQFF.

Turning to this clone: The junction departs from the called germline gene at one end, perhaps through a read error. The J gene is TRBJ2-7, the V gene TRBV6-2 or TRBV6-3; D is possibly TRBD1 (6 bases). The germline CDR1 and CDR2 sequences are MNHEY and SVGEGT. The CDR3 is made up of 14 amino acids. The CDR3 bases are TGTGCCAGCAGTGACTCGGACAGAGCCTACGAGCAGTACTTC. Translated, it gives CASSDSDRAYEQYF.

The CDR3 is CASSGLSPEAFF. DNA of the CDR3: TGTGCCAGCAGTGGCCTTAGCCCTGAAGCTTTCTTT. The chain carries TRBV25-1 and TRBJ1-1; D unclear. CDR3 length: 12 residues. In germline, CDR1 is MGHDK, CDR2 SYGVNS. Trimming took off 4 bases at V and 6 bases at J, with 9 bases between the two ends.

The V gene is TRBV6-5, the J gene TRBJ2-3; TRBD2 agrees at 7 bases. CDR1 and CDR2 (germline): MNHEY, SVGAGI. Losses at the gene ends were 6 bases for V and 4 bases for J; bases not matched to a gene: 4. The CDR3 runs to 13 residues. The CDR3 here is CASSRLAADTQYF. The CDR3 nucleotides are TGTGCCAGCAGCCGACTAGCAGCAGATACGCAGTATTTT.

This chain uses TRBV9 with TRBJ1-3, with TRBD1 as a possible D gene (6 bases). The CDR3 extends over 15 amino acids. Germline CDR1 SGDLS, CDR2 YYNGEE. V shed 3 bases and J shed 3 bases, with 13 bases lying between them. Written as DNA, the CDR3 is TGTGCCAGCAGCGCCGGACAGAATAGTGGAAACACCATATATTTT. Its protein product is CASSAGQNSGNTIYF.

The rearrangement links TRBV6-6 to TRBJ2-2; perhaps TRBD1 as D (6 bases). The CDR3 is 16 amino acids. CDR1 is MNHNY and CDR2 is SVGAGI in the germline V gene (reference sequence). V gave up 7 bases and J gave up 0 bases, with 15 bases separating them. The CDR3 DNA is TGTGCCAGCACTACCGTAGGGGGATCGAACACCGGGGAGCTGTTTTTT. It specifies CASTTVGGSNTGELFF.

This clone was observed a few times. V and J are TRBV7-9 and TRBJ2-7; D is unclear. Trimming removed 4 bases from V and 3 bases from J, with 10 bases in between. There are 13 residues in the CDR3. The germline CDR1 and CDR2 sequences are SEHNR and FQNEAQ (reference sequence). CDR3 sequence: CASSSARIYEQYF. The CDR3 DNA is TGTGCCAGCAGCTCCGCTCGGATCTACGAGCAGTACTTC.

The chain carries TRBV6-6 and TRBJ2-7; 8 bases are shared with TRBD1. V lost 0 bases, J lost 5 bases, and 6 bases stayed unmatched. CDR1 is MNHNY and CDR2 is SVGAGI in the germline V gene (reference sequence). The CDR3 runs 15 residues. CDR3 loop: CASSYSSGTGNEQYF. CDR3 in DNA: TGTGCCAGCAGTTACTCGAGTGGGACAGGCAACGAGCAGTACTTC.

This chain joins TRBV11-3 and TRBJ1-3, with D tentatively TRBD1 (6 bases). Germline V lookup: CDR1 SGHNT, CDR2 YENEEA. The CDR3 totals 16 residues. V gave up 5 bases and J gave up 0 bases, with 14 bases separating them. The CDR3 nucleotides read TGTGCCAGCAGCCCACAACAGGGTATCTCTGGAAACACCATATATTTT. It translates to CASSPQQGISGNTIYF.

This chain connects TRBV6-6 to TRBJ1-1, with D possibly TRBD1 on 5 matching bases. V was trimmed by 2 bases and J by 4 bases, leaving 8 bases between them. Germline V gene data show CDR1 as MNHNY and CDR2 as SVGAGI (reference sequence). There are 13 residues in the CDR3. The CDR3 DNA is TGTGCCAGCAGTTACGCAGGGCGCACTGAAGCTTTCTTT. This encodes CASSYAGRTEAFF.

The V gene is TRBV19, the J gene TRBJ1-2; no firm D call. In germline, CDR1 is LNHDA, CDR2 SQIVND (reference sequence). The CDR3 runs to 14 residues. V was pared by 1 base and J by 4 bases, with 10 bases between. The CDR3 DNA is TGTGCCAGTAGTATAGCTGGGCAGTCCTATGGCTACACCTTC. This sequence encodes CASSIAGQSYGYTF.

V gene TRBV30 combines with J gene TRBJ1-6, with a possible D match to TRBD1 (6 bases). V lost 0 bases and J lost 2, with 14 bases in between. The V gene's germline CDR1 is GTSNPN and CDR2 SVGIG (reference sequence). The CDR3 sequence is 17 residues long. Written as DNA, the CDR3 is TGTGCCTGGAGTGTTGGTGTCGGGACACCCTATAATTCACCCCTCCACTTT. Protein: CAWSVGVGTPYNSPLHF.

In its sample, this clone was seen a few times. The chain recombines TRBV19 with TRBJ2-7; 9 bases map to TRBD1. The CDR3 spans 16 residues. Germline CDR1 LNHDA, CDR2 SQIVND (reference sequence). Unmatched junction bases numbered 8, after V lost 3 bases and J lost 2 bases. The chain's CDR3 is CASSILMGQGPYEQYF. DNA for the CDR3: TGTGCCAGTAGTATCTTGATGGGACAGGGCCCCTACGAGCAGTACTTC.

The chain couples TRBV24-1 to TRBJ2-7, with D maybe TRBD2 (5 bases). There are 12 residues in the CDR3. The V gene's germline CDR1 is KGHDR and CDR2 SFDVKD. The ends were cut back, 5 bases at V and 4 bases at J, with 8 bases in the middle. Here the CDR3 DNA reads TGTGCCACCAGTGTAACGGGATACGAGCAGTACTTC. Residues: CATSVTGYEQYF.

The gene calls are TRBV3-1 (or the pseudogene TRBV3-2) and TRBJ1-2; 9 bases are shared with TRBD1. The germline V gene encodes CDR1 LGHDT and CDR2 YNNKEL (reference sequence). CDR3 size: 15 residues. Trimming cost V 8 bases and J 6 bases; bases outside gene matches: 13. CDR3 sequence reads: CASRSSGQGVNGYTF. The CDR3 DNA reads TGTGCCAGCCGATCCTCGGGACAGGGCGTAAATGGCTACACCTTC.

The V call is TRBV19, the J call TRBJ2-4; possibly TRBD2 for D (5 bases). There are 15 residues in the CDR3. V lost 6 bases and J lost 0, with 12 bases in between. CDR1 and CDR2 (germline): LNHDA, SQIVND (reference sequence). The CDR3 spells CASSWTSVAKNIQYF. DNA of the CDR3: TGTGCCAGTAGCTGGACTTCGGTAGCCAAAAACATTCAGTACTTC.